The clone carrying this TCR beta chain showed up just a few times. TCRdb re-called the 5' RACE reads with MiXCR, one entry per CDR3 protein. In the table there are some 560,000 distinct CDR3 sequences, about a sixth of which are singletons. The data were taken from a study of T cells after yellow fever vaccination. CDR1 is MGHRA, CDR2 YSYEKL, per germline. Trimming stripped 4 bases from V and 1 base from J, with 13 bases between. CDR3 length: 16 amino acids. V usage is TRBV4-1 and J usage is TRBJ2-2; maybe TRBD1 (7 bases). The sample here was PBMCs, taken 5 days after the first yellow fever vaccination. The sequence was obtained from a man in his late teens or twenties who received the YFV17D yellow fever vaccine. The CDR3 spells CASSPRGTGNTGELFF. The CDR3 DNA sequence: TGCGCCAGCAGCCCCAGGGGGACTGGGAACACCGGGGAGCTGTTTTTT.